A single sample gave rise to the 6 T cell receptor beta chains below, sequenced in a study of blood T cell repertoires in COVID-19. Produced via immunoSEQ multiplex PCR; TCRdb's table is partial and in-frame only. The profile shows 180,000 or so clones, more than 75% of them singletons. The sample was PBMCs or T cells enriched from blood (not recorded which). Receptors were obtained from a human donor with acute COVID-19. The donor label of this sample is uncertain.

The DNA of the CDR3 is TGCGCCAGCAGCTTGGACGGGAGCAATCAGCCCCAGCATTTT. Translated: CASSLDGSNQPQHF. The J gene is TRBJ1-5, the V gene TRBV5-1, with D unclear. Trimming cost V 0 bases and J 1 base, with 5 bases left between them. From germline, CDR1 is SGHRS and CDR2 YFSETQ. The CDR3 runs to 14 residues.

This sequence joins TRBV12-5 and TRBJ2-1; D not resolved. This CDR3 has 13 residues. Germline V lookup: CDR1 LGHNT, CDR2 FRNRAP. Trimming removed 6 bases from V and 4 bases from J, with 10 bases in between. This CDR3 reads CASGQTLYNEQFF. Here the CDR3 DNA reads TGTGCTAGTGGGCAGACTCTTTACAATGAGCAGTTCTTC. Full variable domain (outside the CDR3, taken from reference TRBV12-5 and TRBJ2-1): DARVTQTPRHKVTEMGQEVTMRCQPILGHNTVFWYRQTMMQGLELLAYFRNRAPLDDSGMPKDRFSAEMPDATLATLKIQPSEPRDSAVYFCASGQTLYNEQFFGPGTRLTVL.

The chain couples TRBV9 to TRBJ1-3; 8 bases align to TRBD1. CDR1 SGDLS and CDR2 YYNGEE come from the germline V gene. Trimming took 3 bases from V and 2 from J; bases not matched to a gene: 4. The CDR3 extends over 15 amino acids. The DNA of the CDR3 is TGTGCCAGCAGCGCCCAGGGGGCGCCTGGAAACACCATATATTTT. Amino acid sequence: CASSAQGAPGNTIYF.

The chain joins TRBV7-6 to TRBJ2-3; 7 bases are shared with TRBD2. V lost 1 base and J lost 5; bases outside the gene matches: 6. The CDR3 consists of 15 residues. The germline V gene has CDR1 SGHVS and CDR2 FNYEAQ. CDR3 bases: TGTGCCAGCAGCTTAGAGGGCGGGGGACGAGATACGCAGTATTTT. This translates into CASSLEGGGRDTQYF.

This chain uses TRBV21-1 with TRBJ2-3; TRBD2, the table's D call, was not compared with the DNA. TRBV21-1 is labeled a pseudogene. This CDR3 is 18 amino acids long. Here the CDR3 reads CASSTRAGGPSGTDTQYF. The CDR3 bases are TGTGCCAGCAGCACCCGGGCGGGGGGGCCGAGTGGCACAGATACGCAGTATTTT.

The chain uses TRBV28 and TRBJ1-1, with 7 bases matching TRBD1. Germline assignment: CDR1 MDHEN and CDR2 SYDVKM. Germline trimming cut 6 bases from V and 3 bases from J; bases unmatched to any gene: 10. This CDR3 comprises 15 residues. The CDR3 nucleotides read TGTGCCAGCAGCCTTGAGACAGGGTTGTACACTGAAGCTTTCTTT. Its translation is CASSLETGLYTEAFF.